Listed here is a single T cell receptor (beta chain). This record belongs to a study of blood T cell repertoires in COVID-19. In the study overall: T cells, B-cell-depleted T cells, or PBMCs provided the cDNA or gDNA that served as material.

Clones were sequenced by immunoSEQ multiplex PCR, and TCRdb holds only the in-frame ones, with some missing. The table lists about 200,000 clones, around 84% of them singletons, with less than 8% in the top ten. Germline values: CDR1 SNHLY, CDR2 FYNNEI. This CDR3 contains 13 residues. With 6 bases clipped from V and 5 bases from J, the junction kept 6 bases outside the gene matches. Recruitment covered over 20 US areas and drew participants whose ages spanned roughly 18 to 90 years. Cohort assignment relied on participant-reported clinical history. The chain is built from TRBV2 and TRBJ1-1, with 7 nucleotides matching TRBD1. Sample: PBMCs or T cells enriched from blood (not recorded which). This receptor was identified in a woman aged 40 to 49 with acute COVID-19. In DNA form, the CDR3 reads TGTGCCAGCAGACACGACAGGGAAACTGAAGCTTTCTTT. Residues: CASRHDRETEAFF.